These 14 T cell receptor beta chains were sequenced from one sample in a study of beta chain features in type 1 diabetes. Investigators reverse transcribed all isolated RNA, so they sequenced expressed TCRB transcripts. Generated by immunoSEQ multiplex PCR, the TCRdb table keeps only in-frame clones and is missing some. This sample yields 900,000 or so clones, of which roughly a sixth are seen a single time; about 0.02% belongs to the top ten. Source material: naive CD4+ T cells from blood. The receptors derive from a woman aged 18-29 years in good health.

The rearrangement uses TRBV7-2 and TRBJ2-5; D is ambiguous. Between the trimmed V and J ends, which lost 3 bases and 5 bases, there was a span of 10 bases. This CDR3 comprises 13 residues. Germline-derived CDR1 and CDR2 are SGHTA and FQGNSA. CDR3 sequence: CASSFGGPETQYF. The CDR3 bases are TGTGCCAGCAGCTTCGGTGGGCCTGAGACCCAGTACTTC.

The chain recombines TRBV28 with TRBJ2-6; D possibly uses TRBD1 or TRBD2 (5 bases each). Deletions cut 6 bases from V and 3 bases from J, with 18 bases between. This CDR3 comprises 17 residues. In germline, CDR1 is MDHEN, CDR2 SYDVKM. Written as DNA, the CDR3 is TGTGCCAGCAGCTCAGGGTCGGGATTAATTGGGGCCAACGTCCTGACTTTC. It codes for CASSSGSGLIGANVLTF.

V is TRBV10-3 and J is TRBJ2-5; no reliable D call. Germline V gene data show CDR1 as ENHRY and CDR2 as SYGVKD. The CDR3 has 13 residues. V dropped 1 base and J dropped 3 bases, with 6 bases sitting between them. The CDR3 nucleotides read TGTGCCATCAGTGAGTTATTGGAAGAGACCCAGTACTTC. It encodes CAISELLEETQYF.

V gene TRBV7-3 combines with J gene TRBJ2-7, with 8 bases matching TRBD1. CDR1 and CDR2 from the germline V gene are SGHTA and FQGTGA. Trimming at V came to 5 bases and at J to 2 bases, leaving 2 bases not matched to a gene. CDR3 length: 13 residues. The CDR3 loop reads CASSPGGAYEQYF. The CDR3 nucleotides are TGTGCCAGCAGCCCAGGGGGCGCCTACGAGCAGTACTTC.

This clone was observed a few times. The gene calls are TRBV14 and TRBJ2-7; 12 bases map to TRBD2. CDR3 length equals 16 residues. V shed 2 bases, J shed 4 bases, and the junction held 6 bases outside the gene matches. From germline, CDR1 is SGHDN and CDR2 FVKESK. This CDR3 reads CASSQQGLAGGYEQYF. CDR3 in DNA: TGTGCCAGCAGCCAACAGGGGCTAGCGGGAGGGTACGAGCAGTACTTC.

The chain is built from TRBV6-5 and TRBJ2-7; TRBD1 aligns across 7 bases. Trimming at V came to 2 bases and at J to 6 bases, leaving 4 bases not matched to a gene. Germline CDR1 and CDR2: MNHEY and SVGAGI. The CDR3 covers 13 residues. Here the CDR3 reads CASSYRGQFEQYF. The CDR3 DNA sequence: TGTGCCAGCAGTTACAGGGGACAGTTCGAGCAGTACTTC.

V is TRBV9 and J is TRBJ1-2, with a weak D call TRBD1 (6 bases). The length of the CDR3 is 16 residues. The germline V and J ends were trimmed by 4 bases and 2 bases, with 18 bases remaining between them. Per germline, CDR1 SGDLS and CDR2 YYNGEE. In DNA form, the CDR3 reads TGTGCCAGCAGCCCCGGGCAGGGGATACTAAACTATGGCTACACCTTC. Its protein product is CASSPGQGILNYGYTF.

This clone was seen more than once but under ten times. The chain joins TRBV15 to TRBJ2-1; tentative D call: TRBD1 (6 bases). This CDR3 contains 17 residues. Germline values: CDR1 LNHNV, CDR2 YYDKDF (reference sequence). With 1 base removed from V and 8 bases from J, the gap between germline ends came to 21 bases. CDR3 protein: CATSRGAGTSFNDEQFF. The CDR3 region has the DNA TGTGCCACCAGCAGAGGCGCCGGGACATCGTTTAACGATGAGCAGTTCTTC.

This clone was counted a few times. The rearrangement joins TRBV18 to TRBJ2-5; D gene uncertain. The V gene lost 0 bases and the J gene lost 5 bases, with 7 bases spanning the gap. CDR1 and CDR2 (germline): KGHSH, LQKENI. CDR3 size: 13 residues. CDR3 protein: CASSPPNGETQYF. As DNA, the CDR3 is TGTGCCAGCTCACCACCGAACGGGGAGACCCAGTACTTC.

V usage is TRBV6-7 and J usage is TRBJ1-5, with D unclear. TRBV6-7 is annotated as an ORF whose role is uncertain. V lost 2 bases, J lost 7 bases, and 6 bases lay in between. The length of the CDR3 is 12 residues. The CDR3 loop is CASSYPKQPQHF. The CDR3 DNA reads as TGTGCCAGCAGTTACCCCAAACAGCCCCAGCATTTT.

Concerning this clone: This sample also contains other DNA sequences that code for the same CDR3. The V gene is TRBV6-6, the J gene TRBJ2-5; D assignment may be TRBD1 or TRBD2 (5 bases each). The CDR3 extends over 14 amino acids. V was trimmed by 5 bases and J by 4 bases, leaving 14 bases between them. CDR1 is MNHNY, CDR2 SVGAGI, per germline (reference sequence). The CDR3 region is CASSPGVGRETQYF. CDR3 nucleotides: TGTGCCAGCAGTCCCGGGGTGGGGCGAGAGACCCAGTACTTC.

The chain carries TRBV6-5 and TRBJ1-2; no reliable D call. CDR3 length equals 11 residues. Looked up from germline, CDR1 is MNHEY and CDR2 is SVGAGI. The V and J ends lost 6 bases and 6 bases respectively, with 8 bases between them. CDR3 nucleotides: TGTGCCAGCAGCCACGGTAATGGCTACACCTTC. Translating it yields CASSHGNGYTF.

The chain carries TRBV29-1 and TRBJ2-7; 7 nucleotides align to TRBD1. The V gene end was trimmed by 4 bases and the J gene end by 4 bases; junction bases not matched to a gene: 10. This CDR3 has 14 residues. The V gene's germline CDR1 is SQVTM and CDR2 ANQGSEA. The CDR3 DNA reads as TGCAGCGTTGCCGGTGCCGAACAGGGGTACGAGCAGTACTTC. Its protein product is CSVAGAEQGYEQYF.

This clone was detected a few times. CDR3 DNA: TGCAGCGTTGTGGGGCAGACAAGTCAGCTGTTTTTT. Translating it yields CSVVGQTSQLFF. The gene calls are TRBV29-1 and TRBJ1-4; perhaps TRBD1 as D (5 bases). Trimming removed 4 bases from V and 14 bases from J, with 17 bases in between. The germline gives CDR1 SQVTM, CDR2 ANQGSEA. This CDR3 has 12 residues. The variable domain in full, with the rest retrieved from reference TRBV29-1 and TRBJ1-4, is SAVISQKPSRDICQRGTSLTIQCQVDSQVTMMFWYRQQPGQSLTLIATANQGSEATYESGFVIDKFPISRPNLTFSTLTVSNMSPEDSSIYLCSVVGQTSQLFFGSGTQLSVL.